Included here is one T cell receptor (beta chain) sequence, with context. Here immunoSEQ multiplex PCR was the method, and the copy in TCRdb shows in-frame clones only, minus some. The sample has tens of thousands of clones, roughly 70% seen once; the top ten hold over 6%. The germline V gene has CDR1 SGHRS and CDR2 YFSETQ. V lost 4 bases to trimming and J lost 5 bases; unmatched junction nucleotides: 7. This CDR3 has 15 amino acids. The source of the sample is a study of early stage breast cancer tumors. Study at large: The ER+/PR+/HER2- tumors included eight ductal and a handful of lobular carcinomas.

The TCR originated in a person aged 55 to 69 with breast cancer. The chain employs TRBV5-1 and TRBJ1-4, with 8 positions matching TRBD1. Sequenced material: blood. In DNA, the CDR3 is TGCGCCAGCAGCCCTTTTGGGACAGGAAATGAAAAACTGTTTTTT. Amino acid sequence: CASSPFGTGNEKLFF.